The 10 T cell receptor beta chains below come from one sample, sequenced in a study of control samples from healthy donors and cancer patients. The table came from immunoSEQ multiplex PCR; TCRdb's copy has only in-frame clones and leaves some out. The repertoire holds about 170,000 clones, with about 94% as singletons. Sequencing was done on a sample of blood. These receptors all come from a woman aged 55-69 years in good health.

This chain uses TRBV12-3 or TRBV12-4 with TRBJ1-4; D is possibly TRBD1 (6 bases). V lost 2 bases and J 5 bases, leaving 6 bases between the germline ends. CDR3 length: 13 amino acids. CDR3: CASSLRGNEKLFF. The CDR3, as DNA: TGTGCCAGCAGTTTAAGGGGGAATGAAAAACTGTTTTTT.

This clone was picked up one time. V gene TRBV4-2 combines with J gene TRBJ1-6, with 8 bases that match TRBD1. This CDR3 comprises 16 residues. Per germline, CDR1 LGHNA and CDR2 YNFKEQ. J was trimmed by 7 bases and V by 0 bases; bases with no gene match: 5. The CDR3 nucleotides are TGTGCCAGCAGCCAAGACATGACAGGGGTCAATTCACCCCTCCACTTT. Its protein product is CASSQDMTGVNSPLHF.

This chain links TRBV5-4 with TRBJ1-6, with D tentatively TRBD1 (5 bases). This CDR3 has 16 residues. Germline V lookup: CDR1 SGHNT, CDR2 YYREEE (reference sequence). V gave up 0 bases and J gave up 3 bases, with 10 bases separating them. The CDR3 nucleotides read TGTGCCAGCAGCTTGGGGCAGGGAAACTATAATTCACCCCTCCACTTT. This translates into CASSLGQGNYNSPLHF.

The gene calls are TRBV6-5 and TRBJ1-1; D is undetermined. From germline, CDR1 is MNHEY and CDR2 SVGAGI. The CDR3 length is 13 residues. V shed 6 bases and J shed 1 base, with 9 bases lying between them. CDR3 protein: CASRLNKNTEAFF. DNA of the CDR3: TGTGCCAGCAGACTTAACAAGAACACTGAAGCTTTCTTT.

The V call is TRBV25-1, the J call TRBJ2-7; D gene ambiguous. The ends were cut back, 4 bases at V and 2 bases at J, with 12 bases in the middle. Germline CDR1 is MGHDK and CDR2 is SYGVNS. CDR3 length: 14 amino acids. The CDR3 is CASSVDLDPYEQYF. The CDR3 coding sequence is TGTGCCAGCAGTGTTGACCTGGATCCCTACGAGCAGTACTTC.

The CDR3 DNA reads as TGTGCCAGCACTAGACAGGGGAAGGACGAGCAGTACTTC. Its translation: CASTRQGKDEQYF. The V call is TRBV25-1, the J call TRBJ2-7, with TRBD1 matching 8 bases. Germline lookup yields CDR1 MGHDK and CDR2 SYGVNS. V shed 7 bases and J 5 bases; nucleotides not matched to a gene: 7. This CDR3 region has 13 residues.

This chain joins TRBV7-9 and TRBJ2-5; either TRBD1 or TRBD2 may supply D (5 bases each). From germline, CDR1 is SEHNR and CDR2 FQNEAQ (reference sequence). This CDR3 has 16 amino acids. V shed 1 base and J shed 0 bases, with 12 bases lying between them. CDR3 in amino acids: CASSLGVWGYQETQYF. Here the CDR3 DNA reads TGTGCCAGCAGCTTAGGGGTTTGGGGGTACCAAGAGACCCAGTACTTC. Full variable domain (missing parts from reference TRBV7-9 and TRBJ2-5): DTGVSQNPRHKITKRGQNVTFRCDPISEHNRLYWYRQTLGQGPEFLTYFQNEAQLEKSRLLSDRFSAERPKGSFSTLEIQRTEQGDSAMYLCASSLGVWGYQETQYFGPGTRLLVL.

CDR3 sequence: CASSAYRGRNTEAFF. CDR3 DNA: TGTGCCAGCAGCGCATACAGGGGTCGGAACACTGAAGCTTTCTTT. V usage is TRBV7-8 and J usage is TRBJ1-1; 7 nucleotides align to TRBD1. This CDR3 is 15 amino acids long. Germline loops: CDR1 SGHVS, CDR2 FQNEAQ. The V and J ends lost 5 bases and 1 base, in that order; junction bases with no gene match: 7.

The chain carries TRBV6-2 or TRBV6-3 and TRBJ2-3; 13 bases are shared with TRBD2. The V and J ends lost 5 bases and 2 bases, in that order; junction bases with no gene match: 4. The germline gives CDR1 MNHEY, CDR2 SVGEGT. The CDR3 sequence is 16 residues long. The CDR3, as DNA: TGTGCCAGCAGTGGCGGACTAGCGGGGGTCACAGATACGCAGTATTTT. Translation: CASSGGLAGVTDTQYF.

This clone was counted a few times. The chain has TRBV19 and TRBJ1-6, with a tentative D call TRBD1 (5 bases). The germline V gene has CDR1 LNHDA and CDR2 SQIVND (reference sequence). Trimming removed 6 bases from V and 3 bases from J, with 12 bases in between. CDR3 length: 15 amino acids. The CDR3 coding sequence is TGTGCCAGTAGACTTACAGGACGCTATAATTCACCCCTCCACTTT. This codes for CASRLTGRYNSPLHF.